The T cell receptor beta chain described here comes from a study of neurological immune-mediated disorders. Study-wide points: The repertoires of 18 of 34 multiple sclerosis patients were placed by phylogenetic grouping in a single related-CDR3 cluster, which may be a signature.

This clonotype appeared a few times. Its matching antigen is unknown. This CDR3 is built from 16 residues. The junction had 16 bases not matched to a gene; V was cut back by 5 bases and J by 9 bases. MiXCR was run by TCRdb on the 5' RACE reads, yielding one entry per CDR3 protein. The profile shows about 59,000 distinct CDR3 sequences, 3% to 4.5% of them singletons. The unsorted libraries were generated from a total of 2 million PBMCs, which had been stored in RNAlater at -80 C. The chain joins TRBV12-3 or TRBV12-4 to TRBJ2-1, with TRBD1 matching 7 bases. The sequenced sample consisted of PBMCs. This sequence originates from a woman younger than 45 with multiple sclerosis. This CDR3 is CASSPIVGGAGGEQFF. In DNA form, the CDR3 reads TGTGCCAGCAGTCCTATCGTAGGGGGCGCGGGTGGTGAGCAGTTCTTC.